The T cell receptor beta chain described here comes from a study of cytomegalovirus exposure and HLA in healthy donors. The assay was immunoSEQ multiplex PCR, and TCRdb's table has in-frame clones only and misses some. The sample consists of under 130,000 clones, roughly nine tenths of them appearing once. CDR1 is LNHDA and CDR2 is SQIVND in the germline V gene (reference sequence). V lost 2 bases, J lost 0 bases, and 10 bases lay in between. The CDR3 is 15 residues long. Study-level points and caveats: Subsequent analysis found a tendency for first-cohort TCR clusters to co-occur within the 90 to 150 validation repertoires.

Turning to this clone: The target antigen is unknown.

The specimen sequenced was PBMCs. This clonotype was obtained from a woman between 18 and 29 years old in good health and CMV-seropositive. This chain joins TRBV19 and TRBJ1-1, with a tentative D call TRBD1 (6 bases). The CDR3 coding sequence is TGTGCCAGTAGTATAATACAGGGTATGAACACTGAAGCTTTCTTT. This gives the protein CASSIIQGMNTEAFF.